Included here is one T cell receptor (beta chain) sequence, with context. Its antigen is still unknown. This CDR3 spans 16 amino acids. TCRdb re-called the PCR reads via MiXCR. Here the sample spans approximately 84,000 clones, 15% being singletons. These data belong to a study of metastatic and nonmetastatic thyroid tumors. General observations from the study: Across blood and tumor, TCR beta diversity in malignant thyroid tumors was reportedly significantly higher than in benign nodules.

Until they underwent thyroid surgery, no patient had received any treatment. Material for sequencing was blood. This chain connects TRBV3-2 to TRBJ2-7; the DNA was not used to check the table's D call, TRBD2. TRBV3-2 is listed as a pseudogene. This clonotype was sampled from a female donor with papillary thyroid cancer or a benign thyroid nodule (not recorded which). Some clones in this sample may be carry-over from other donors' samples. The CDR3 DNA reads as TGTGCCAGCAGCCAAGATACAGCGGCAACCGTCTACGAGCAGTACTTC. Residues: CASSQDTAATVYEQYF.